The 24 T cell receptor beta chains below all came from one sample that was sequenced in a study of cytomegalovirus exposure and HLA in healthy donors. Researchers ran the PCR with 60 Vbeta and 13 Jbeta primers. TCRdb keeps only in-frame clones here, not all; method: immunoSEQ multiplex PCR. The sample holds roughly 50,000 clones. The sequencing input was PBMCs. Receptors were obtained from a female donor in good health and CMV-seronegative.

The chain joins TRBV5-1 to TRBJ1-1; 7 bases line up with TRBD1. The CDR3 sequence is 15 residues long. J lost 8 bases, V lost 4 bases, and 14 bases had no gene match. Germline V lookup: CDR1 SGHRS, CDR2 YFSETQ. CDR3 sequence: CASSPRTGRLDEAFF. CDR3 in DNA: TGCGCCAGCAGCCCACGGACAGGTAGGCTTGACGAAGCTTTCTTT.

The V and J genes are TRBV6-1 and TRBJ2-2; 7 nucleotides align to TRBD2. The junction had 9 bases not matched to a gene; V was cut back by 3 bases and J by 2 bases. The CDR3 totals 17 residues. Germline lookup yields CDR1 MNHNS and CDR2 SASEGT. In DNA, the CDR3 is TGTGCCAGCAGTGAGCCCAGCGGGGCGCTCAACACCGGGGAGCTGTTTTTT. Residues: CASSEPSGALNTGELFF.

J is TRBJ2-7 and V is TRBV6-5; TRBD1 agrees at 9 bases. CDR3 length equals 14 residues. Losses at the gene ends were 6 bases for V and 2 bases for J; bases not matched to a gene: 5. Germline V gene lookup returns CDR1 MNHEY and CDR2 SVGAGI. DNA for the CDR3: TGTGCCAGCAGACGGACAGGGGCCGCCTACGAGCAGTACTTC. Amino acids: CASRRTGAAYEQYF.

DNA for the CDR3: TGCGCCAGCAGCCAAGAACAGGGGGCAGTAACTGAAGCTTTCTTT. Encoded protein: CASSQEQGAVTEAFF. The rearrangement uses TRBV4-3 and TRBJ1-1; TRBD1 aligns across 9 bases. The CDR3 totals 15 residues. Per the germline V gene, CDR1 is LGHNA and CDR2 is YSLEER. V lost 0 bases, J lost 5 bases, and 4 bases stayed unmatched.

The rearrangement joins TRBV11-3 to TRBJ1-6; 10 nucleotides agree with TRBD1. V trimming: 5 bases; J trimming: 2 bases; junction bases outside the gene matches: 6. Germline CDR1 SGHNT, CDR2 YENEEA. This CDR3 spans 17 amino acids. CDR3: CASSAATGGAYNSPLHF. The CDR3 DNA reads as TGTGCCAGCAGCGCTGCGACAGGGGGCGCCTATAATTCACCCCTCCACTTT.

The J gene is TRBJ2-3, the V gene TRBV6-5; a weak D match, TRBD1 (6 bases). The germline V gene encodes CDR1 MNHEY and CDR2 SVGAGI. V dropped 5 bases and J dropped 5 bases, with 8 bases sitting between them. The CDR3 has 12 amino acids. CDR3 coding DNA: TGTGCCAGCAGTAGCAGGGGAGATACGCAGTATTTT. Its translation: CASSSRGDTQYF.

The chain joins TRBV6-1 to TRBJ2-7; D gene unclear. V was trimmed by 4 bases and J by 2 bases, leaving 3 bases between them. From germline, CDR1 is MNHNS and CDR2 SASEGT. The CDR3 totals 11 residues. CDR3 nucleotides: TGTGCCAGCAGTGTAACCTACGAGCAGTACTTC. Protein: CASSVTYEQYF.

The gene calls are TRBV18 and TRBJ2-3, with D possibly matching TRBD2 (6 bases). The CDR3 is made up of 14 amino acids. Germline CDR1 reads KGHSH; CDR2 reads LQKENI. The V gene lost 3 bases and the J gene lost 3 bases, with 10 bases spanning the gap. CDR3 residues: CASSPQEGTDTQYF. The CDR3 DNA reads as TGTGCCAGCTCACCTCAGGAGGGGACAGATACGCAGTATTTT. Drawing the rest from reference TRBV18 and TRBJ2-3, the complete variable domain is NAGVMQNPRHLVRRRGQEARLRCSPMKGHSHVYWYRQLPEEGLKFMVYLQKENIIDESGMPKERFSAEFPKEGPSILRIQQVVRGDSAAYFCASSPQEGTDTQYFGPGTRLTVL.

This chain connects TRBV6-6 to TRBJ2-1; 7 bases align to TRBD2. The germline V gene encodes CDR1 MNHNY and CDR2 SVGAGI (reference sequence). The CDR3 is 16 amino acids. V was clipped by 0 bases and J by 8 bases; unmatched bases: 10. The CDR3 spells CASSYSVGGGRHEQFF. The CDR3 nucleotides read TGTGCCAGCAGTTACTCCGTGGGGGGAGGGAGGCATGAGCAGTTCTTC.

The chain has TRBV5-1 and TRBJ2-7; 9 bases map to TRBD1. The CDR3 sequence is 13 residues long. The germline V gene has CDR1 SGHRS and CDR2 YFSETQ. V shed 0 bases, J shed 6 bases, and the junction held 1 base outside the gene matches. The CDR3 region is CASSLVDRGEQYF. CDR3 DNA sequence: TGCGCCAGCAGCTTGGTGGACAGGGGCGAGCAGTACTTC.

The chain uses TRBV18 and TRBJ1-2, with 8 bases that match TRBD1. Trimming removed 3 bases from V and 0 bases from J; junction bases left unmatched: 18. Germline assignment: CDR1 KGHSH and CDR2 LQKENI. This CDR3 spans 20 amino acids. The CDR3: CASSPLTTGTGLHSNYGYTF. CDR3 bases: TGTGCCAGCTCACCTCTCACCACCGGGACAGGCCTGCATTCTAACTATGGCTACACCTTC. The entire variable domain, with the rest obtained from reference TRBV18 and TRBJ1-2, is as follows: NAGVMQNPRHLVRRRGQEARLRCSPMKGHSHVYWYRQLPEEGLKFMVYLQKENIIDESGMPKERFSAEFPKEGPSILRIQQVVRGDSAAYFCASSPLTTGTGLHSNYGYTFGSGTRLTVV.

This chain connects TRBV9 to TRBJ2-7, with TRBD2 as a possible D gene (6 bases). V shed 4 bases and J shed 2 bases, with 13 bases lying between them. The CDR3 spans 14 residues. The germline gives CDR1 SGDLS, CDR2 YYNGEE. The CDR3 loop is CASSFGTSPYEQYF. The DNA for the CDR3 is TGTGCCAGCAGCTTCGGGACTTCCCCCTACGAGCAGTACTTC.

The chain is built from TRBV5-1 and TRBJ2-7; 9 nucleotides align to TRBD2. Germline V CDR1 and CDR2: SGHRS, YFSETQ. Trimming took 0 bases from V and 4 from J; bases not matched to a gene: 8. This CDR3 region has 16 residues. CDR3 bases: TGCGCCAGCAGCTTGGCGCTGACTAGCGGAACGTACGAGCAGTACTTC. This translates into CASSLALTSGTYEQYF.

This chain uses TRBV27 with TRBJ2-7; 8 bases fit TRBD1. From germline, CDR1 is MNHEY and CDR2 SMNVEV (reference sequence). The CDR3 sequence is 15 residues long. Trimming removed 1 base from V and 4 bases from J; junction bases left unmatched: 6. CDR3 bases: TGTGCCAGCAGTTTATTACGGGACAGGCTATACGAGCAGTACTTC. Its protein is CASSLLRDRLYEQYF.

The chain recombines TRBV4-2 with TRBJ2-7; D perhaps matches TRBD1 (5 bases). The CDR3 has 15 amino acids. With 3 bases removed from V and 3 bases from J, the gap between germline ends came to 15 bases. Germline V gene lookup returns CDR1 LGHNA and CDR2 YNFKEQ. The CDR3 DNA is TGTGCCAGCAGCCACTCAGGGAACCAGGGCTACGAGCAGTACTTC. Encoded protein: CASSHSGNQGYEQYF.

This chain links TRBV5-1 with TRBJ2-1; 10 bases match TRBD2. This CDR3 comprises 13 residues. Germline lookup yields CDR1 SGHRS and CDR2 YFSETQ. J lost 5 bases, V lost 7 bases, and 3 bases had no gene match. The CDR3 bases are TGCGCCAGCTCAGGACTAGCGGACAATGAGCAGTTCTTC. Translation gives CASSGLADNEQFF.

The chain links TRBV7-3 to TRBJ2-1; D gene ambiguous. The V end was cut by 6 bases, the J end by 9 bases, with 18 bases between. This CDR3 spans 14 amino acids. Germline CDR1 reads SGHTA; CDR2 reads FQGTGA. CDR3 sequence (DNA): TGTGCCAGCAGGTCTAATGTTCGGTCAGGTGAGCAGTTCTTC. Translation gives CASRSNVRSGEQFF.

The J gene is TRBJ2-2, the V gene TRBV7-3, with D possibly matching TRBD1 (6 bases). The CDR3 spans 15 residues. Trimming took off 4 bases at V and 2 bases at J, with 11 bases between the two ends. In germline, CDR1 is SGHTA, CDR2 FQGTGA. CDR3 residues: CASSYGQPNTGELFF. CDR3 nucleotide sequence: TGTGCCAGCAGCTATGGACAGCCAAACACCGGGGAGCTGTTTTTT.

With regard to this clone: The junction differs from germline at one of its ends, possibly a read error. The V gene is TRBV6-5, the J gene TRBJ1-1, with D possibly being TRBD1 (5 bases). Germline V CDR1 and CDR2: MNHEY, SVGAGI. This CDR3 contains 14 residues. The CDR3 DNA follows: TGTGCCAGCAGTTCCGGGGGTCACCTTTCTGACGCTTTCTTT. Residues: CASSSGGHLSDAFF.

The chain uses TRBV11-2 and TRBJ1-1; the D is unclear. Germline CDR1 reads SGHAT; CDR2 reads FQNNGV. V dropped 5 bases and J dropped 1 base, with 17 bases sitting between them. CDR3 length: 16 amino acids. CDR3 DNA sequence: TGTGCCAGCAGCCCCCGAGGCCGGGGTCCGAACACTGAAGCTTTCTTT. It encodes CASSPRGRGPNTEAFF.

The chain employs TRBV6-6 and TRBJ2-7, with 10 bases identical to TRBD1. In germline, CDR1 is MNHNY, CDR2 SVGAGI (reference sequence). The CDR3 consists of 11 residues. V lost 5 bases and J lost 11; bases outside the gene matches: 3. CDR3 in amino acids: CASSKGQGEYF. DNA of the CDR3: TGTGCCAGCAGTAAAGGACAGGGGGAGTACTTC.

The chain uses TRBV11-2 and TRBJ2-1; TRBD2 matches 11 bases. The CDR3 is made up of 15 amino acids. After removal of 5 bases from V and 4 bases from J, the junction contained 4 bases not matched to a gene. From germline, CDR1 is SGHAT and CDR2 FQNNGV. CDR3 residues: CASSRTSGSYNEQFF. DNA of the CDR3: TGTGCCAGCAGCCGCACTAGCGGGAGTTACAATGAGCAGTTCTTC.

The CDR3 bases are TGTGCCAGCAGTTACCGGGGAGGCCTTAACTATGGCTACACCTTC. Its translation: CASSYRGGLNYGYTF. This chain links TRBV6-5 with TRBJ1-2; D is unresolved. V was cut by 2 bases and J by 1 base, with 11 bases left in between. This CDR3 contains 15 residues. From germline, CDR1 is MNHEY and CDR2 SVGAGI.

The chain combines TRBV27 with TRBJ1-2, with TRBD1 identical over 10 bases. The V gene's germline CDR1 is MNHEY and CDR2 SMNVEV (reference sequence). Unmatched junction bases numbered 13, after V lost 5 bases and J lost 7 bases. The CDR3 is 16 amino acids. Here the CDR3 DNA reads TGTGCCAGCAGTCCTATCCCGGGACAGGGGAGTATTGGCTACACCTTC. Its protein is CASSPIPGQGSIGYTF.